These T cell receptor beta chains were read from a single sample in a study of control samples from healthy donors and cancer patients. The data were produced by immunoSEQ multiplex PCR, yet TCRdb's version contains in-frame clones alone and is incomplete. This sample has roughly 90,000 clones, with 70% to 90% found just once. The source material was PBMCs. Every receptor here comes from a woman aged 50 to 60 with colorectal cancer. Both conserved end residues are part of each CDR3. A D gene is named only where the DNA matches it firmly. The listing skips clone size in some rows; elsewhere it reads once, few, many or a size class.

V gene	J gene	clone size	D gene	CDR3 DNA	CDR3 protein
TRBV7-3	TRBJ2-3	NA	NA	TGTGCCAGCAGCTTGGGCAGAGTCACAGATACGCAGTATTTT	CASSLGRVTDTQYF
TRBV5-6	TRBJ2-5	NA	TRBD1	TGTGCCAGCAGCTTCCCAGGGGGCTCAGAGACCCAGTACTTC	CASSFPGGSETQYF
TRBV29-1	TRBJ1-1	NA	TRBD1	TGCAGCGTTTCCGACAGACAGGGTTTGCGGACTGAAGCTTTCTTT	CSVSDRQGLRTEAFF
TRBV5-6	TRBJ1-1	NA	NA	TGTGCCAGCAGCTCGCGTCAGCAGGGGACGGCTGAAGCTTTCTTT	CASSSRQQGTAEAFF
TRBV6-2/TRBV6-3	TRBJ1-1	NA	NA	TGTGCCAGCAGTTTACGCCCTAGCTTCACTGAAGCTTTCTTT	CASSLRPSFTEAFF
TRBV4-3	TRBJ1-3	NA	NA	TGCGCCAGCAGCCAAGATGTATTCGGCGGTGGTGTGAGATCTGGAAACACCATATATTTT	CASSQDVFGGGVRSGNTIYF
TRBV6-5	TRBJ1-1	once	TRBD1	TGTGCCAGCAGTTACTCCGACAGGGGGCTAGAAGCTTTCTTT	CASSYSDRGLEAFF
TRBV10-3	TRBJ1-1	NA	NA	TGTGCCATCAGTGACAATACTCTAAGTGCTTTCTTT	CAISDNTLSAFF
TRBV27	TRBJ2-1	NA	NA	TGTGCCAGCAGTTTTGCCCCCTCGCCCTACAATGAGCAGTTCTTC	CASSFAPSPYNEQFF
TRBV6-5	TRBJ2-1	NA	TRBD1	TGTGCCAGCAGCGGGGACAGGGGTATTTACAATGAGCAGTTCTTC	CASSGDRGIYNEQFF
TRBV19	TRBJ1-1	NA	NA	TGTGCCAGTAGTATATTCCCCACTGAAGCTTTCTTT	CASSIFPTEAFF
TRBV11-3	TRBJ2-2	NA	TRBD1	TGTGCCAGCAGCCCGCCGGACAGGGCGAACACCGGGGAGCTGTTTTTT	CASSPPDRANTGELFF
TRBV10-3	TRBJ1-5	NA	NA	TGTGCCATCAGTGAGGTGGGGCAGAATCAGCCCCAGCATTTT	CAISEVGQNQPQHF
TRBV2	TRBJ1-5	NA	TRBD1	TGTGCCAGCAGGGAGAGACAGGGGGCGGATGGAAATCAGCCCCAGCATTTT	CASRERQGADGNQPQHF
TRBV6-2/TRBV6-3	TRBJ2-5	NA	TRBD2	TGTGCCAGCAGCCGCTTTAGCGGGGGGGCGTTCGAGACCCAGTACTTC	CASSRFSGGAFETQYF
TRBV6-2/TRBV6-3	TRBJ2-5	NA	NA	TGTGCCAGCAGTTACTCGGGGGAGACCCAGTACTTC	CASSYSGETQYF
TRBV28	TRBJ1-2	NA	NA	TGTGCCAGCACAACCCCGTCCCAGTCCTATGGCTACACCTTC	CASTTPSQSYGYTF
TRBV24-1	TRBJ2-2	NA	NA	TGTGCCACCAGTGATTCACAGATGAAAGCCGGGGAGCTGTTTTTT	CATSDSQMKAGELFF
TRBV19	TRBJ2-1	NA	TRBD2	TGTGCCAGTAGTTATATTCCCGGGACTAGCTCCTACAATGAGCAGTTCTTC	CASSYIPGTSSYNEQFF
TRBV9	TRBJ2-2	once	NA	TGTGCCAGCAGCGCCCGGAACGGGGAGCTGTTTTTT	CASSARNGELFF
TRBV4-3	TRBJ1-1	NA	NA	TGCGCCAGCAGCCAAGGAAGGGCGAACACTGAAGCTTTCTTT	CASSQGRANTEAFF
TRBV4-3	TRBJ1-2	once	NA	TGCGCCAGCAGCCAGAGCCGGGACGGATATGGCTACACCTTC	CASSQSRDGYGYTF
TRBV2	TRBJ1-4	NA	NA	TGTGCCAGCAGCGATGTCCTGGGTGCAACTAATGAAAAACTGTTTTTT	CASSDVLGATNEKLFF
TRBV4-1	TRBJ1-4	NA	NA	TGCGCCAGCAGCCAAGTTCCGGGGGCTGACGAAAAACTGTTTTTT	CASSQVPGADEKLFF
TRBV5-6	TRBJ2-5	NA	NA	TGTGCCAGCAGCTTGGATGGGAGTTGGCAAGAGACCCAGTACTTC	CASSLDGSWQETQYF
TRBV18	TRBJ2-6	once	NA	TGTGCCAGCTCACCGCCCGGGGGGCTCGAGGCCAACGTCCTGACTTTC	CASSPPGGLEANVLTF
TRBV15	TRBJ1-2	NA	NA	TGTGCCACCAGCAGAGATAACAGGGATAGCGGCTACACCTTC	CATSRDNRDSGYTF
TRBV5-1	TRBJ1-5	NA	NA	TGCGCCAGCAGCCAGGGAGGGAATAGCAATCAGCCCCAGCATTTT	CASSQGGNSNQPQHF